This section outlines one T cell receptor beta chain sequence together with its context. Clones were sequenced by immunoSEQ multiplex PCR, and TCRdb holds only the in-frame ones, with some missing. The sample consists of 150,000 to 200,000 clones, around 87% of them appearing once. The CDR3 length is 14 residues. The V gene end was trimmed by 6 bases and the J gene end by 2 bases; junction bases not matched to a gene: 7. CDR1 and CDR2 from the germline V gene are SGHRS and YFSETQ. This specimen comes from a study of cytomegalovirus exposure and HLA in healthy donors. The source of this sequence is a woman under 40 in good health and CMV-seronegative. Material: PBMCs. This chain connects TRBV5-1 to TRBJ2-7; 8 positions agree with TRBD1. CDR3 residues: CASTPGQVTYEQYF. In DNA, the CDR3 is TGCGCCAGCACCCCGGGACAGGTAACCTACGAGCAGTACTTC.